Listed below are T cell receptor beta chains from one sample, sequenced in a study of brain T cells in children with intractable seizures. Clones were read by immunoSEQ multiplex PCR, and TCRdb kept only the in-frame ones, dropping some. The table lists about 64,000 clones, 95% to 96% of them singletons, with more than 0.35% in the top ten. Specimen: peripheral blood, collected at surgery. The receptors derive from a boy younger than two with focal cortical dysplasia and intractable seizures. CDR3s include the opening cysteine and the closing phenylalanine or tryptophan. A D gene is named only where the DNA matches it firmly. Rows may omit the clone size; those that give it use once, few, many or a size class.

TRBJ1-3	.	.	TRBV6-5	TGTGCCAGCAGTTACGGGGAAGCAGGAAACACCATATATTTT	CASSYGEAGNTIYF
TRBJ2-3	.	.	TRBV12-2	TGTGCAAGTCGATCCCTTAGCGGGGGACCCACAGATACGCAGTATTTT	CASRSLSGGPTDTQYF
TRBJ1-1	few	.	TRBV19	TGTGCCAGTAGTATCGACAGCACTGAAGCTTTCTTT	CASSIDSTEAFF
TRBJ2-3	.	.	TRBV7-6	TGTGCCAGCAGCGCAGGGTTTCAGGGCACAGATACGCAGTATTTT	CASSAGFQGTDTQYF
TRBJ2-1	.	.	TRBV5-1	TGCGCCAGCAGCTTGGAAGGACAGACCTACAATGAGCAGTTCTTC	CASSLEGQTYNEQFF
TRBJ1-2	.	TRBD1	TRBV5-1	TGCGCCAGCAGCTGGAATCTACTCGGGACAGGGCCGGGTGGCTACACCTTC	CASSWNLLGTGPGGYTF
TRBJ1-2	.	.	TRBV29-1	TGCAGCGTTGCCGGGGATAACTATGGCTACACCTTC	CSVAGDNYGYTF
TRBJ2-7	.	TRBD2	TRBV27	TGTGCCAGCAGTCACGGACTAGCGGCCTCCTACGAGCAGTACTTC	CASSHGLAASYEQYF
TRBJ1-5	.	.	TRBV29-1	TGCAGCGTTGGGGAGTGGGATCAGCCCCAGCATTTT	CSVGEWDQPQHF
TRBJ2-7	.	.	TRBV5-1	TGCGCCAGCAGCTTGGCAGGGGGGTCCTACGAGCAGTACTTC	CASSLAGGSYEQYF
TRBJ2-1	.	.	TRBV7-9	TGTGCCAGCAGCTTAGGGTTAGGCAATGAGCAGTTCTTC	CASSLGLGNEQFF
TRBJ2-7	.	.	TRBV7-2	TGTGCCAGCAGCTTAGAGGCCCTCCCCTACGAGCAGTACTTC	CASSLEALPYEQYF
TRBJ1-1	.	.	TRBV7-9	TGTGCCAGCAGCTTATCCGCGGGGGAAGCTTTCTTT	CASSLSAGEAFF
TRBJ2-7	once	.	TRBV27	TGTGCCAGCAGTGCGGGTTTTCTCTCCTACGAGCAGTACTTC	CASSAGFLSYEQYF
TRBJ1-4	.	.	TRBV5-8	TGTGCCAGCAGGAGGCCCCCGAAGGGCTATAATGACGGACTGTTTTTT	CASRRPPKGYNDGLFF
TRBJ2-5	.	TRBD2	TRBV18	TGTGCCAGCTCACCAGGCGCCCCTAGCGGGCAACAAGAGACCCAGTACTTC	CASSPGAPSGQQETQYF
TRBJ2-3	.	TRBD2	TRBV7-2	TGTGCCAGCAGCTTAGTGGGGGGGTCCACAGATACGCAGTATTTT	CASSLVGGSTDTQYF
TRBJ2-3	few	TRBD1	TRBV7-9	TGTGCCAGCAGCTTCTCGACAGGGGAGTCCACGGCGGCGCAGTATTTT	CASSFSTGESTAAQYF
TRBJ2-3	.	.	TRBV11-2	TGTGCCAGCAGCTTAGGATATGATACGCAGTATTTT	CASSLGYDTQYF
TRBJ1-1	.	TRBD1	TRBV4-2	TGTGCCAGCAGCCCCGGAAAGAGGACAGGGGTGCCTGAAGCTTTCTTT	CASSPGKRTGVPEAFF
TRBJ2-7	once	TRBD1	TRBV19	TGTGCCAGCAGCCGGGACAGGGCCTACGAGCAGTACTTC	CASSRDRAYEQYF
TRBJ2-1	.	TRBD2	TRBV9	TGTGCCAGCACCAGAACCCCGGGACTAGGTTACAATGAGCAGTTCTTC	CASTRTPGLGYNEQFF
TRBJ2-2	.	TRBD1	TRBV4-2	TGTGCCAGCAGCCGAGACAGGGGCTCGAACACCGGGGAGCTGTTTTTT	CASSRDRGSNTGELFF
TRBJ1-3	once	TRBD1	TRBV7-9	TGTGCCAGCACATCCGGGACAGCCCTTGGAAACACCATATATTTT	CASTSGTALGNTIYF
TRBJ1-2	.	.	TRBV10-3	TGTGCCACCAGGATTGGGGTAGATGGCTACACCTTC	CATRIGVDGYTF
TRBJ2-5	.	.	TRBV21-1	TGTGCCAGCACCATCCCGCCTGGAACGCGCGGAGAGACCCAGTACTTC	CASTIPPGTRGETQYF
TRBJ1-1	.	.	TRBV10-3	TGTGCCATCAGTGAGTCGGTTTTCGACACTGAAGCTTTCTTT	CAISESVFDTEAFF
TRBJ2-7	.	.	TRBV7-3	TGTGCCAGCAGCTTAGCACAGGGCTACGAGCAGTACTTC	CASSLAQGYEQYF
TRBJ2-1	.	TRBD2	TRBV7-3	TGTGCCAGCAGCTTAAACCTAGCGGGAGCCTACAATGAGCAGTTCTTC	CASSLNLAGAYNEQFF
TRBJ1-2	.	.	TRBV20-1	TGCAGTGCTATGACATATGGCTACACCTTC	CSAMTYGYTF
TRBJ2-7	.	TRBD1	TRBV27	TGTGCCAGCAGCCGGACAGGGGCAAGCTCCTACGAGCAGTACTTC	CASSRTGASSYEQYF
TRBJ2-1	once	.	TRBV7-2	TGTGCCAGCAGCTTAGTAGCCACTTACAATGAGCAGTTCTTC	CASSLVATYNEQFF
TRBJ2-1	.	.	TRBV7-9	TGTGCCAGCAGCTCTCTCATCAGCTCCCCAGAGCAGTTCTTC	CASSSLISSPEQFF
TRBJ1-4	once	TRBD1	TRBV19	TGTGCCAGTAGTTTCGTGGCAGGGGGCTTAACTAATGAAAAACTGTTTTTT	CASSFVAGGLTNEKLFF
TRBJ2-5	.	.	TRBV7-2	TGTGCCAGCAGCTTAGATTCCAGAGAAGAGACCCAGTACTTC	CASSLDSREETQYF
TRBJ2-1	.	.	TRBV5-4	TGTGCCAGCAGCCCGCCCCCCGGGAATAGCTACAATGAGCAGTTCTTC	CASSPPPGNSYNEQFF
TRBJ2-7	.	.	TRBV2	TGTGCCAGCAGTGGAGGACTTTCCTTGGTATACGAGCAGTACTTC	CASSGGLSLVYEQYF
TRBJ2-7	.	.	TRBV5-1	TGCGCCAGCAGCCCGGGTGGGGCTCCAACCTACGAGCAGTACTTC	CASSPGGAPTYEQYF
TRBJ2-5	.	TRBD2	TRBV13	TGTGCCAGCAGCTTACCCGGGACTAGCGGGAGGGAGCAAGAGACCCAGTACTTC	CASSLPGTSGREQETQYF
TRBJ2-7	.	TRBD2	TRBV4-1	TGCGCCAGCAGCCAAGTGGGCGGGGGGGGGTACTACGAGCAGTACTTC	CASSQVGGGGYYEQYF
TRBJ2-3	.	.	TRBV7-9	TGTGCCAGCAGCTTACTATTGGGGGCAGTCGGCACAGATACGCAGTATTTT	CASSLLLGAVGTDTQYF
TRBJ2-1	.	.	TRBV12-3/TRBV12-4	TGTGCCAGCATCTATTACGGGTACAATGAGCAGTTCTTC	CASIYYGYNEQFF
TRBJ2-1	.	TRBD1	TRBV4-3	TGCGCCAGCAGCCAAGTCGGACAGGTCGTTTTCAATGAGCAGTTCTTC	CASSQVGQVVFNEQFF
TRBJ2-7	.	TRBD2	TRBV9	TGTGCCAGCAGCGTAGGTAGCGGGATGGGTTACGAGCAGTACTTC	CASSVGSGMGYEQYF
TRBJ2-7	.	.	TRBV2	TGTGCCATCCTAACAGGGATAAGCCTCTACGAGCAGTACTTC	CAILTGISLYEQYF
TRBJ1-2	.	TRBD1	TRBV7-9	TGTGCCAGCAGCTTTAACAGGGGGCGTGGCTACACCTTC	CASSFNRGRGYTF
TRBJ2-5	once	TRBD2	TRBV9	TGTGCCAGCAGCGTCGGACTAGCGGGAGGGGAAGAGACCCAGTACTTC	CASSVGLAGGEETQYF
TRBJ1-1	.	TRBD1	TRBV9	TGTGCCAGCAGCGCTACAGGGGGCAACCTTATTGCCGGAGCTTTCTTT	CASSATGGNLIAGAFF
TRBJ1-2	.	.	TRBV2	TGTGCCAGCAACAACAGAGCCTTCTTAGGCCCAGACACTGGCTACACCTTC	CASNNRAFLGPDTGYTF
TRBJ2-2	.	TRBD1	TRBV28	TGTGCCAGCGGGACAGGGCGAACTACCGGGGAGCTGTTTTTT	CASGTGRTTGELFF
TRBJ2-1	once	.	TRBV28	TGTGCCAGCAAACGACTAGGAACCTACAATGAGCAGTTCTTC	CASKRLGTYNEQFF
TRBJ1-6	.	TRBD1	TRBV11-1	TGTGCCAGCAGCATTGACAGGGTGGATTCACCCCTCCACTTT	CASSIDRVDSPLHF
TRBJ2-1	.	.	TRBV27	TGTGCCAGCAGTTTAGGAGGGTTCAATGAGCAGTTCTTC	CASSLGGFNEQFF
TRBJ1-4	.	.	TRBV18	TGTGCCAGCTCACCACCGACGGGCGGGGTAGGGGATGAAAAACTGTTTTTT	CASSPPTGGVGDEKLFF
TRBJ2-5	.	TRBD1	TRBV2	TGTGCCAGCAGTGAAGGGGACAGGCAGCAAGAGACCCAGTACTTC	CASSEGDRQQETQYF
TRBJ2-3	.	.	TRBV28	TGTGCCAGCAGTTTAATAGGCCTGGCTATTAGCACAGATACGCAGTATTTT	CASSLIGLAISTDTQYF
TRBJ2-4	.	.	TRBV5-4	TGTGCCAGCAGCTCAGCCGAGGTAGCCAAAAACATTCAGTACTTC	CASSSAEVAKNIQYF
TRBJ1-5	.	.	TRBV5-5	TGTGCCAGCAGCTTATGGGCTACGGATAGCAATCAGCCCCAGCATTTT	CASSLWATDSNQPQHF
TRBJ1-5	few	TRBD1	TRBV7-2	TGTGCCAGCAGCCTATCCACCGGGACAGGGACCTATCAGCCCCAGCATTTT	CASSLSTGTGTYQPQHF
TRBJ2-7	.	.	TRBV7-9	TGTGCCAGCAGCTTTGATAACTCCTACGAGCAGTACTTC	CASSFDNSYEQYF